These 28 T cell receptor beta chains were all obtained from the same sample, sequenced in a study of shared clonotypes between healthy human individuals. Profiling relied on immunoSEQ multiplex PCR, and the TCRdb table lists in-frame clones only, not all of them. The table shows about 530,000 clones, with around 79% occurring only once. What was sequenced was PBMCs. Receptors were obtained from a woman in her forties in good health. Some clones in this sample may be carry-over from other donors' samples.

The chain joins TRBV6-6 to TRBJ2-7; 7 nucleotides agree with TRBD1. J was trimmed by 1 base and V by 5 bases; bases with no gene match: 5. The germline gives CDR1 MNHNY, CDR2 SVGAGI (reference sequence). This CDR3 has 14 residues. CDR3: CASSRTGASYEQYF. In DNA, the CDR3 is TGTGCCAGCAGTCGGACAGGCGCGTCCTACGAGCAGTACTTC.

Concerning this clone: Since a far larger clone is one base different, this is likely a read error. This sample includes further DNA sequences coding for the same CDR3. The chain combines TRBV27 with TRBJ1-5; TRBD1 agrees at 7 bases. The trim removed 6 bases at V and 2 bases at J, leaving 7 bases unmatched. This CDR3 has 15 residues. Germline V CDR1 and CDR2: MNHEY, SMNVEV (reference sequence). Here the CDR3 reads CASSRGQGGNQPQHF. In DNA form, the CDR3 reads TGTGCCAGCAGCCGGGGGCAGGGGGGCAATCAGCCCCAGCATTTT.

The chain carries TRBV6-4 and TRBJ1-5; TRBD1 matches at 8 bases. Trimming removed 4 bases from V and 0 bases from J; junction bases left unmatched: 11. This CDR3 is 18 amino acids long. CDR1 and CDR2 from the germline V gene are MRHNA and SNTAGT. CDR3 in amino acids: CASSGTGGTEFSNQPQHF. CDR3 DNA sequence: TGTGCCAGCAGTGGAACAGGGGGGACGGAGTTTAGCAATCAGCCCCAGCATTTT.

The rearrangement uses TRBV28 and TRBJ2-2, with 8 nucleotides matching TRBD1. Germline CDR1 reads MDHEN; CDR2 reads SYDVKM. The ends lost 5 bases at V and 6 bases at J; junction bases unmatched: 5. This CDR3 spans 14 amino acids. CDR3 sequence reads: CASSPGTGPGELFF. The CDR3 nucleotides read TGTGCCAGCAGTCCGGGGACAGGCCCCGGGGAGCTGTTTTTT.

This clone is a singleton in its sample. The V call is TRBV10-3, the J call TRBJ2-1, with D possibly being TRBD1 (6 bases). V dropped 5 bases and J dropped 1 base, with 9 bases sitting between them. Germline CDR1 and CDR2: ENHRY and SYGVKD. This CDR3 spans 14 amino acids. The CDR3 DNA is TGTGCCATCAGTTCCGGGACATCCTACAATGAGCAGTTCTTC. The encoded protein is CAISSGTSYNEQFF.

V usage is TRBV5-1 and J usage is TRBJ2-1; a weak D match, TRBD2 (6 bases). Trimming cost V 0 bases and J 8 bases, with 15 bases left between them. The CDR3 contains 15 residues. Germline V lookup: CDR1 SGHRS, CDR2 YFSETQ. The CDR3 loop is CASSLEGGSTDEQFF. In DNA form, the CDR3 reads TGCGCCAGCAGCTTGGAGGGAGGCTCCACGGATGAGCAGTTCTTC. The variable domain in full, with the rest retrieved from reference TRBV5-1 and TRBJ2-1, is KAGVTQTPRYLIKTRGQQVTLSCSPISGHRSVSWYQQTPGQGLQFLFEYFSETQRNKGNFPGRFSGRQFSNSRSEMNVSTLELGDSALYLCASSLEGGSTDEQFFGPGTRLTVL.

The chain recombines TRBV5-1 with TRBJ2-2; no reliable D call. Germline V gene sequence: CDR1 SGHRS, CDR2 YFSETQ. CDR3 size: 15 residues. Trimming removed 4 bases at V and 1 base at J, with 11 bases between. CDR3 DNA: TGCGCCAGCAGCATTCAAGGGTGGAACACCGGGGAGCTGTTTTTT. Amino acid sequence: CASSIQGWNTGELFF.

This clone turned up a few times. The V call is TRBV9, the J call TRBJ1-3; 10 bases are a match to TRBD1. V gave up 4 bases and J gave up 3 bases; unmatched junction bases: 7. The CDR3 is 16 residues long. Germline CDR1 reads SGDLS; CDR2 reads YYNGEE. For the CDR3, the DNA is TGTGCCAGCAGCCCCACCGGACAGGGGGTTGGAAACACCATATATTTT. Residues: CASSPTGQGVGNTIYF.

The chain is built from TRBV2 and TRBJ1-4; weak D call: TRBD1 (6 bases). V was trimmed by 6 bases and J by 7 bases, leaving 15 bases between them. CDR1 SNHLY and CDR2 FYNNEI come from the germline V gene. The CDR3 contains 14 residues. DNA of the CDR3: TGTGCCAGCAGCCCACAGGGTGAGGGTGAAAAACTGTTTTTT. Translation gives CASSPQGEGEKLFF.

This clone appeared a single time. The rearrangement links TRBV5-1 to TRBJ2-3; 9 bases line up with TRBD2. CDR3 length equals 15 residues. Trimming removed 0 bases from V and 4 bases from J; junction bases left unmatched: 3. Germline lookup yields CDR1 SGHRS and CDR2 YFSETQ. CDR3 loop: CASSLGLAEADTQYF. The CDR3 region has the DNA TGCGCCAGCAGCTTGGGACTAGCGGAGGCAGATACGCAGTATTTT.

The chain couples TRBV28 to TRBJ2-3; no definite D call. Germline V gene data show CDR1 as MDHEN and CDR2 as SYDVKM. Trimming stripped 6 bases from V and 6 bases from J, with 13 bases between. The CDR3 runs 13 residues. The CDR3 loop is CASRLPATDTQYF. The CDR3 nucleotides read TGTGCCAGCAGACTCCCAGCAACGGATACGCAGTATTTT. The full variable domain, rest sourced from reference TRBV28 and TRBJ2-3, is DVKVTQSSRYLVKRTGEKVFLECVQDMDHENMFWYRQDPGLGLRLIYFSYDVKMKEKGDIPEGYSVSREKKERFSLILESASTNQTSMYLCASRLPATDTQYFGPGTRLTVL.

The chain employs TRBV9 and TRBJ2-6, with 9 positions matching TRBD2. In germline, CDR1 is SGDLS, CDR2 YYNGEE. Losses at the gene ends were 4 bases for V and 0 bases for J; bases not matched to a gene: 8. The CDR3 runs 18 residues. The CDR3 nucleotides read TGTGCCAGCAGCTCTAGCGGGACTTTAATCTCTGGGGCCAACGTCCTGACTTTC. Encoded protein: CASSSSGTLISGANVLTF. The whole variable domain, remainder taken from reference TRBV9 and TRBJ2-6, is DSGVTQTPKHLITATGQRVTLRCSPRSGDLSVYWYQQSLDQGLQFLIQYYNGEERAKGNILERFSAQQFPDLHSELNLSSLELGDSALYFCASSSSGTLISGANVLTFGAGSRLTVL.

The chain employs TRBV5-4 and TRBJ2-7, with D tentatively TRBD2 (6 bases). Looked up from germline, CDR1 is SGHNT and CDR2 is YYREEE (reference sequence). V was trimmed by 0 bases and J by 5 bases, leaving 15 bases between them. The CDR3 is 15 residues long. CDR3 sequence: CASSLARGSGDEQYF. As DNA, the CDR3 is TGTGCCAGCAGCTTGGCTCGGGGGAGCGGCGACGAGCAGTACTTC.

This clone was recorded once. Within the sample, other DNA sequences also encode this same CDR3. This sequence joins TRBV18 and TRBJ2-7; no firm D call. The V end lost 2 bases, the J end lost 4 bases, and 6 bases lay between the germline ends. This CDR3 has 12 amino acids. Germline-derived CDR1 and CDR2 are KGHSH and LQKENI. DNA of the CDR3: TGTGCCAGCTCACCAGATGGGTACGAGCAGTACTTC. Its translation is CASSPDGYEQYF.

V is TRBV29-1 and J is TRBJ1-2, with 7 bases lining up with TRBD1. Germline CDR1 is SQVTM and CDR2 is ANQGSEA. V gave up 8 bases and J gave up 5 bases; unmatched junction bases: 8. This CDR3 is 12 amino acids long. The CDR3 reads CSIAARGYGYTF. CDR3 coding DNA: TGCAGCATAGCCGCCAGGGGGTATGGCTACACCTTC. Complete variable domain (other parts from reference TRBV29-1 and TRBJ1-2): SAVISQKPSRDICQRGTSLTIQCQVDSQVTMMFWYRQQPGQSLTLIATANQGSEATYESGFVIDKFPISRPNLTFSTLTVSNMSPEDSSIYLCSIAARGYGYTFGSGTRLTVV.

This rearrangement joins TRBV23-1 to TRBJ2-2; 8 nucleotides agree with TRBD1. TRBV23-1 is labeled an ORF, and its function is uncertain. This CDR3 region has 18 residues. The trim removed 0 bases at V and 0 bases at J, leaving 6 bases unmatched. CDR3 residues: CASSQSTGAHANTGELFF. CDR3 DNA sequence: TGCGCCAGCAGTCAATCGACAGGGGCGCACGCGAACACCGGGGAGCTGTTTTTT.

The genes are TRBV10-2 and TRBJ2-7; D is possibly TRBD1 (6 bases). Germline-derived CDR1 and CDR2 are WSHSY and SAAADI. This CDR3 contains 14 residues. Trimming left V 6 bases short and J 3 bases short, with 15 bases between. Here the CDR3 reads CASRPTGDGYEQYF. In nucleotides, the CDR3 is TGCGCCAGCAGGCCGACAGGAGATGGCTACGAGCAGTACTTC.

For the CDR3, the DNA is TGCGCCAGCAGTGATTCGGGACTAGCGGGAGGGCTCGACACCGGGGAGCTGTTTTTT. This codes for CASSDSGLAGGLDTGELFF. The J gene is TRBJ2-2, the V gene TRBV10-1; 16 bases agree with TRBD2. V gave up 3 bases and J gave up 3 bases; unmatched junction bases: 7. The CDR3 has 19 residues. The germline V gene has CDR1 WNHNN and CDR2 SYGVQD (reference sequence).

This clone appeared many times. V and J are TRBV11-3 and TRBJ2-7, with 7 bases matching TRBD2. The CDR3 spans 13 residues. V lost 3 bases and J lost 7; bases outside the gene matches: 6. Germline V CDR1 and CDR2: SGHNT, YENEEA. CDR3 bases: TGTGCCAGCAGCTTCGGACTAGGAGGGGAGCAGTACTTC. It yields the protein CASSFGLGGEQYF.

The chain has TRBV6-5 and TRBJ1-2; D not certain. Germline V CDR1 and CDR2: MNHEY, SVGAGI. The CDR3 is 14 residues long. V was trimmed by 3 bases and J by 3 bases, leaving 11 bases between them. DNA of the CDR3: TGTGCCAGCAGTTATGGTGATCGGGACTATGGCTACACCTTC. Amino acid sequence: CASSYGDRDYGYTF.

The CDR3 DNA sequence: TGCGCCAGCACAGACTACAAGGGTGGAAACACCATATATTTT. Amino acid sequence: CASTDYKGGNTIYF. This sequence joins TRBV4-1 and TRBJ1-3, with D hard to call. Germline CDR1 and CDR2: MGHRA and YSYEKL. The CDR3 consists of 14 residues. V lost 7 bases to trimming and J lost 3 bases, with 13 bases between them.

As to this clone: The sample holds other DNA sequences that translate to the same CDR3. This chain joins TRBV4-3 and TRBJ1-3; 7 bases are a match to TRBD1. V shed 1 base, J shed 2 bases, and the junction held 2 bases outside the gene matches. This CDR3 is 15 amino acids long. Germline assignment: CDR1 LGHNA and CDR2 YSLEER. The DNA for the CDR3 is TGCGCCAGCAGCCAAGGACAGGGAACTGGAAACACCATATATTTT. It encodes CASSQGQGTGNTIYF.

This CDR3 reads CASSPGTSRTFSGNTIYF. The DNA for the CDR3 is TGCGCCAGCAGCCCTGGGACTTCCCGTACCTTTTCTGGAAACACCATATATTTT. The rearrangement links TRBV5-1 to TRBJ1-3; tentatively, D is TRBD1 (5 bases). Germline V lookup: CDR1 SGHRS, CDR2 YFSETQ. V lost 4 bases to trimming and J lost 1 base, with 21 bases between them. The CDR3 has 18 residues.

The V gene is TRBV5-1, the J gene TRBJ2-7; the match to TRBD1 covers 7 bases. Germline loops: CDR1 SGHRS, CDR2 YFSETQ. The CDR3 spans 15 residues. The ends lost 2 bases at V and 4 bases at J; junction bases unmatched: 9. The CDR3 region is CASSLEGARRYEQYF. CDR3 DNA: TGCGCCAGCAGCTTAGAGGGGGCGCGACGATACGAGCAGTACTTC.

On this clone itself: The germline gene is not matched at one end of the junction; a read error may be the cause. The V and J genes are TRBV29-1 and TRBJ2-7; 7 positions match TRBD1. CDR1 SQVTM and CDR2 ANQGSEA come from the germline V gene. This CDR3 region has 15 residues. The CDR3 DNA sequence: TGCAGCGTAGAAGCTGACAGGGCGGGTTACTACGAGCAGTGCTTC. The encoded protein is CSVEADRAGYYEQCF.

This chain connects TRBV10-2 to TRBJ2-5; TRBD2 aligns across 10 bases. Germline V gives CDR1 WSHSY, CDR2 SAAADI. V lost 4 bases and J lost 4; bases outside the gene matches: 0. CDR3 length: 13 amino acids. The CDR3 coding sequence is TGCGCCAGCAGTGGACTAGCGGGAGAGACCCAGTACTTC. This translates into CASSGLAGETQYF.

This chain uses TRBV14 with TRBJ2-5; possibly TRBD2 for D (5 bases). With 4 bases removed from V and 5 bases from J, the gap between germline ends came to 11 bases. The CDR3 has 13 residues. The germline gives CDR1 SGHDN, CDR2 FVKESK. This CDR3 reads CASSRLQRETQYF. CDR3 in DNA: TGTGCCAGCAGCCGTTTACAGCGGGAGACCCAGTACTTC.

The chain links TRBV29-1 to TRBJ2-2; D remains unclear. CDR3 length equals 13 residues. Trimming cost V 5 bases and J 6 bases, with 13 bases left between them. Per germline, CDR1 SQVTM and CDR2 ANQGSEA. CDR3 DNA sequence: TGCAGCGTTAGGACGCGGCCCGCCGGGGAGCTGTTTTTT. Protein product: CSVRTRPAGELFF.